The 3 T cell receptor beta chains in this list originate from one sample, sequenced in a study of early T cells in non-severe SARS-CoV-2 infection. TCRdb analysed the 5' RACE reads with MiXCR anew, one entry per CDR3 protein. The table records roughly 28,000 distinct CDR3 sequences, over 4% of them present only once. Sequenced: whole blood. The source is an adult who was a healthcare worker with PCR-confirmed SARS-CoV-2 infection or an uninfected control (not recorded which).

CDR3 protein: CASSHQPYEQYF. CDR3 DNA sequence: TGTGCCAGCAGCCATCAACCATACGAGCAGTACTTC. V and J are TRBV3-1 and TRBJ2-7; the D is unclear. The CDR3 is 12 residues long. V lost 3 bases, J lost 4 bases, and 7 bases lay in between. Germline assignment: CDR1 LGHDT and CDR2 YNNKEL (reference sequence).

This clonotype showed up many times. This rearrangement joins TRBV19 to TRBJ2-7, with TRBD1 identical over 9 bases. The ends lost 7 bases at V and 6 bases at J; junction bases unmatched: 7. CDR1 and CDR2 (germline): LNHDA, SQIVND (reference sequence). This CDR3 has 13 residues. The CDR3 reads CASNRGQGAEQYF. The CDR3 DNA follows: TGTGCCAGTAATAGGGGACAGGGCGCCGAGCAGTACTTC.

This clonotype was recorded at least ten times. The rearrangement uses TRBV24-1 and TRBJ2-1; tentatively, D is TRBD1 (6 bases). V lost 3 bases and J lost 8, with 13 bases in between. Germline CDR1 and CDR2: KGHDR and SFDVKD. The CDR3 contains 14 residues. The CDR3 DNA follows: TGTGCCACCAGTGATCCCCTTTGGGGGCATGAGCAGTTCTTC. This encodes CATSDPLWGHEQFF.